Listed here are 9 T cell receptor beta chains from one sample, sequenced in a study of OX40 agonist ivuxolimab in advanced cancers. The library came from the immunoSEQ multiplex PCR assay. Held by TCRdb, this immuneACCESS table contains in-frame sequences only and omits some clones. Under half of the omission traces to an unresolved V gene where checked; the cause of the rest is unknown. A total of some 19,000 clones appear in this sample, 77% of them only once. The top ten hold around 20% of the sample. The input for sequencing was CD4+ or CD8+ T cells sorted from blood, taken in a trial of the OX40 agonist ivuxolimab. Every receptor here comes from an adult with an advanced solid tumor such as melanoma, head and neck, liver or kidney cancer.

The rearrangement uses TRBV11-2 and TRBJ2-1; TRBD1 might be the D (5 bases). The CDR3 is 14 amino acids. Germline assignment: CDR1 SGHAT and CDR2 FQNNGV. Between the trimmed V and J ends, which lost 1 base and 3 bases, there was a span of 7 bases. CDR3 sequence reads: CASSLGGYYNEQFF. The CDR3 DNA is TGTGCCAGCAGCTTAGGGGGCTACTACAATGAGCAGTTCTTC.

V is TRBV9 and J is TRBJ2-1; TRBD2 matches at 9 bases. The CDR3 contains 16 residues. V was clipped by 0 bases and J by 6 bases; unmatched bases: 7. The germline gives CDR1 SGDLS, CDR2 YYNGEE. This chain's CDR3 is CASSVGGSGSFNEQFF. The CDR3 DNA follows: TGTGCCAGCAGCGTAGGGGGTAGCGGGAGCTTCAATGAGCAGTTCTTC.

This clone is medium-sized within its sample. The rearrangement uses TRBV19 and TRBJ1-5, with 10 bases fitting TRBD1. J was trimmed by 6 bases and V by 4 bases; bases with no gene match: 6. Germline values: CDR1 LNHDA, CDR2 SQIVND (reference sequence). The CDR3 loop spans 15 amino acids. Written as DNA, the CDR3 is TGTGCCAGTAGTAGAGACAGGGGGCTGGTTCAGCCCCAGCATTTT. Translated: CASSRDRGLVQPQHF.

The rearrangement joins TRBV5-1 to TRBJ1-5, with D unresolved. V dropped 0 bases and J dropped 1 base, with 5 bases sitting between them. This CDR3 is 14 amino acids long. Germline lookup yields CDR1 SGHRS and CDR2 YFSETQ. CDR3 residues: CASSLDASNQPQHF. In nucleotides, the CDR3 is TGCGCCAGCAGCTTGGACGCCAGCAATCAGCCCCAGCATTTT. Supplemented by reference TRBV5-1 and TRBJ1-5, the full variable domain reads KAGVTQTPRYLIKTRGQQVTLSCSPISGHRSVSWYQQTPGQGLQFLFEYFSETQRNKGNFPGRFSGRQFSNSRSEMNVSTLELGDSALYLCASSLDASNQPQHFGDGTRLSIL.

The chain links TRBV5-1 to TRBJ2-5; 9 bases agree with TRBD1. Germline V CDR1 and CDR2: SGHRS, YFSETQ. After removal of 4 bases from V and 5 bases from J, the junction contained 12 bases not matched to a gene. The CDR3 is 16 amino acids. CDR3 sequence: CASSPQGAFDRETQYF. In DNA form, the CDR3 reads TGCGCCAGCAGCCCACAGGGGGCGTTCGATAGGGAGACCCAGTACTTC.

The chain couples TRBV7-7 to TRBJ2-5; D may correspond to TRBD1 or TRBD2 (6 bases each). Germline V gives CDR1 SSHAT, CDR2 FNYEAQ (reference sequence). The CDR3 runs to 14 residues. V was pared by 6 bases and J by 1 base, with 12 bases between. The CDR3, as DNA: TGTGCCAGCAGTTTTGGGGGGCCCCAAGAGACCCAGTACTTC. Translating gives CASSFGGPQETQYF.

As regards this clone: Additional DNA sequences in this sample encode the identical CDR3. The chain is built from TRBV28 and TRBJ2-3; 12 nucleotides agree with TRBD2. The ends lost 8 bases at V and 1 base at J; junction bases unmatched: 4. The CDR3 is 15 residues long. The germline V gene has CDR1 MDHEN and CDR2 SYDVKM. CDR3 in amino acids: CASRRLAGGTDTQYF. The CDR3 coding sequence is TGTGCCAGCCGGAGACTAGCGGGAGGCACAGATACGCAGTATTTT.

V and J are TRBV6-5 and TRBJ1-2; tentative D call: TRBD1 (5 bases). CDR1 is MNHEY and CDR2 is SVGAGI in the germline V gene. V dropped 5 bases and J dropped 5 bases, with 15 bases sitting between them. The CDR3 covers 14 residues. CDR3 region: CASSEDGTAYGYTF. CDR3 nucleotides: TGTGCCAGCAGTGAAGACGGGACCGCTTATGGCTACACCTTC.

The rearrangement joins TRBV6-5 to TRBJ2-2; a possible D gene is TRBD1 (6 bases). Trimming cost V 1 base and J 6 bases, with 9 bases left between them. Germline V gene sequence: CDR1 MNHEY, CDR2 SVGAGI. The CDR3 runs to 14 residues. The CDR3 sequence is CASSYLGGPGELFF. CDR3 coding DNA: TGTGCCAGCAGTTACTTAGGGGGTCCCGGGGAGCTGTTTTTT.